This is a list of T cell receptor beta chains from one sample in a study of CD8 T cells in ankylosing spondylitis. TCRdb re-analysed the 5' RACE reads in MiXCR, keeping a single row per CDR3 protein. The sample includes about 500,000 distinct CDR3 sequences, approximately 5.3% seen only once; the top ten take around 3.5%. Source material: blood, either unsorted or a sorted T cell fraction (not recorded which). These TCRs come from a male donor with ankylosing spondylitis. The CDR3 runs from the conserved cysteine through the conserved F or W. A D gene is named only where the DNA matches it firmly. For some rows the clone size is stated as once, few or many, or as a class when expanded; others skip it.

>NA|TRBV5-1|TRBJ2-3|TRBD2
CASSFLPSAGGNTDTQYF
TGCGCCAGCAGCTTTTTGCCCTCAGCGGGAGGGAACACAGATACGCAGTATTTT
>many|TRBV7-9|TRBJ2-5|TRBD1
CASSFSGTEETQYF
TGTGCCAGCAGCTTTTCCGGGACAGAAGAGACCCAGTACTTC
>once|TRBV30|TRBJ2-3|NA
CAWSVPGADTQYF
TGTGCCTGGAGTGTACCGGGAGCGGATACGCAGTATTTT
>few|TRBV27|TRBJ2-5|NA
CASSFVGSETQYF
TGTGCCAGCAGTTTCGTCGGATCAGAGACCCAGTACTTC
>NA|TRBV7-2|TRBJ2-1|NA
CASSLDAGSGHEQFF
TGTGCCAGCAGCTTAGATGCGGGGTCAGGACATGAGCAGTTCTTC
>many|TRBV25-1|TRBJ1-1|TRBD1
CASSLWTGGEAFF
TGTGCCAGCAGTCTGTGGACAGGGGGTGAAGCTTTCTTT
>few|TRBV29-1|TRBJ2-3|NA
CSVTPQGTRTDTQYF
TGCAGCGTGACCCCCCAGGGAACGAGGACAGATACGCAGTATTTT
>many|TRBV27|TRBJ2-2|NA
CASSLSPRSTGELFF
TGTGCCAGCAGTTTATCCCCAAGGAGCACCGGGGAGCTGTTTTTT
>many|TRBV27|TRBJ2-2|TRBD1
CASSLLAATGAGELFF
TGTGCCAGCAGTTTATTAGCTGCTACAGGGGCCGGGGAGCTGTTTTTT
>many|TRBV9|TRBJ2-7|NA
CASSVEGEEGYEQYF
TGTGCCAGCAGCGTAGAGGGGGAGGAGGGCTACGAGCAGTACTTC
>few|TRBV20-1|TRBJ2-3|TRBD2
CSARKREEWRGTDTQYF
TGCAGTGCTAGAAAGCGGGAAGAATGGAGGGGCACAGATACGCAGTATTTT
>many|TRBV20-1|TRBJ1-1|NA
CSAHRGKAFF
TGCAGTGCCCACCGCGGTAAAGCTTTCTTT
>many|TRBV12-3/TRBV12-4|TRBJ2-7|TRBD2
CASSLMGLAASEQYF
TGTGCCAGCAGTTTAATGGGACTAGCGGCCAGCGAGCAGTACTTC
>many|TRBV7-3|TRBJ2-3|NA
CASSLDITDTQYF
TGTGCCAGCAGCTTGGACATTACAGATACGCAGTATTTT
>many|TRBV7-9|TRBJ2-7|TRBD2
CASSLGEGSYEQYF
TGTGCCAGCAGCTTAGGGGAGGGGTCCTACGAGCAGTACTTC
>many|TRBV20-1|TRBJ2-3|NA
CRARGPSADTQYF
TGCAGGGCTCGGGGGCCTAGTGCAGATACGCAGTATTTT
>many|TRBV29-1|TRBJ2-3|NA
CSVGRGSTDTQYF
TGCAGCGTTGGAAGGGGTAGCACAGATACGCAGTATTTT
>many|TRBV7-9|TRBJ1-1|NA
CASSFQVSGTEAFF
TGTGCCAGCAGCTTTCAGGTATCCGGCACTGAAGCTTTCTTT
>few|TRBV19|TRBJ2-7|NA
CASSIASTYEQYF
TGTGCCAGTAGTATAGCCTCGACCTACGAGCAGTACTTC
>many|TRBV4-3|TRBJ2-7|NA
CASSRGFEQYF
TGCGCCAGCAGCCGAGGGTTCGAGCAGTACTTC
>many|TRBV12-3/TRBV12-4|TRBJ2-7|NA
CASRFGYEQYF
TGTGCCAGCCGCTTCGGGTACGAGCAGTACTTC
>many|TRBV29-1|TRBJ1-5|NA
CSVRGKGQPQHF
TGCAGCGTCAGGGGAAAGGGTCAGCCCCAGCATTTT
>NA|TRBV2|TRBJ2-4|NA
CASSGWGKNIQYF
TGTGCCAGCAGTGGTTGGGGCAAAAACATTCAGTACTTC
>few|TRBV20-1|TRBJ1-1|NA
CSARDMAAAWINTEAFF
TGCAGTGCTAGAGATATGGCAGCGGCGTGGATTAACACTGAAGCTTTCTTT
>many|TRBV27|TRBJ2-1|TRBD2
CASSFLAGIYNEQFF
TGTGCCAGCAGTTTTCTAGCGGGGATCTACAATGAGCAGTTCTTC
>NA|TRBV5-1|TRBJ2-5|NA
CASSLDWGRETQYF
TGCGCCAGCAGCTTGGACTGGGGGCGGGAGACCCAGTACTTC
>many|TRBV7-8|TRBJ1-1|NA
CASHKAGNTEAFF
TGTGCCAGCCATAAGGCCGGGAACACTGAAGCTTTCTTT
>many|TRBV27|TRBJ2-1|TRBD2
CASSYLGLAETNEQFF
TGTGCCAGCAGTTACCTAGGACTAGCGGAGACCAATGAGCAGTTCTTC
>many|TRBV29-1|TRBJ1-1|NA
CSVEGGARTEAFF
TGCAGCGTTGAGGGGGGGGCGCGCACTGAAGCTTTCTTT
>many|TRBV6-2/TRBV6-3|TRBJ2-7|NA
CASSFQTVSFTYEQYF
TGTGCCAGCAGCTTCCAGACAGTATCTTTTACCTACGAGCAGTACTTC
>many|TRBV12-3/TRBV12-4|TRBJ1-5|NA
CASSHRDQPQHF
TGTGCCAGCAGTCACAGGGATCAGCCCCAGCATTTT
>NA|TRBV20-1|TRBJ2-7|NA
CSAHWENAYEQYF
TGCAGTGCACATTGGGAGAACGCCTACGAGCAGTACTTC
>NA|TRBV29-1|TRBJ2-2|NA
CSVGRANTGELFF
TGCAGCGTTGGCAGGGCGAACACCGGGGAGCTGTTTTTT
>many|TRBV27|TRBJ1-1|NA
CASSLIGGREEAFF
TGTGCCAGCAGTTTAATTGGGGGGCGCGAAGAAGCTTTCTTT
>many|TRBV20-1|TRBJ1-1|NA
CSAYGPNPPGNTEAFF
TGCAGTGCTTATGGGCCGAATCCCCCCGGGAACACTGAAGCTTTCTTT
>many|TRBV28|TRBJ2-3|TRBD2
CASSSPTSVHTQYF
TGTGCCAGCAGTTCCCCCACTAGCGTTCATACGCAGTATTTT
>many|TRBV29-1|TRBJ1-1|NA
CSVAGILSATEAFF
TGCAGCGTTGCCGGGATACTGTCGGCCACTGAAGCTTTCTTT
>many|TRBV9|TRBJ2-3|TRBD2
CASSVGSGASTDTQYF
TGTGCCAGCAGCGTCGGTAGCGGGGCTAGCACAGATACGCAGTATTTT
>many|TRBV7-8|TRBJ1-1|NA
CASSHALQRMNTEAFF
TGTGCCAGCAGCCATGCATTACAGCGTATGAACACTGAAGCTTTCTTT
>many|TRBV7-2|TRBJ1-2|NA
CASSPGANYGYTF
TGTGCCAGCAGTCCCGGGGCCAACTATGGCTACACCTTC
>many|TRBV5-1|TRBJ2-7|NA
CASSLAFGGAYEQYF
TGCGCCAGCAGCTTGGCGTTCGGGGGAGCCTACGAGCAGTACTTC
>many|TRBV12-3/TRBV12-4|TRBJ1-2|NA
CASRSSLRTWGYTF
TGTGCCAGCAGATCATCACTCAGGACGTGGGGCTACACCTTC
>many|TRBV12-3/TRBV12-4|TRBJ2-7|NA
CASSLRVGTYEQYF
TGTGCCAGCAGTTTAAGGGTCGGGACATACGAGCAGTACTTC
>many|TRBV5-5|TRBJ1-2|TRBD1
CASSAGGVPPAYGYTF
TGTGCCAGCAGCGCAGGGGGCGTTCCCCCGGCTTATGGCTACACCTTC
>many|TRBV11-3|TRBJ2-3|NA
CASSLGMGTDTQYF
TGTGCCAGCAGCTTAGGCATGGGCACAGATACGCAGTATTTT
>once|TRBV10-3|TRBJ2-3|NA
CATKDSTDTQYF
TGTGCCACCAAGGACAGCACAGATACGCAGTATTTT
>many|TRBV4-3|TRBJ2-7|TRBD2
CASSQEAGAWYEQYF
TGCGCCAGCAGCCAAGAGGCGGGAGCGTGGTACGAGCAGTACTTC
>many|TRBV9|TRBJ2-6|TRBD1
CASKDGRTGGSGANVLTF
TGTGCCAGCAAGGACGGTAGGACAGGGGGTTCTGGGGCCAACGTCCTGACTTTC
>NA|TRBV24-1|TRBJ2-4|TRBD2
CATSDSRRGSTGTKNIQYF
TGTGCCACCAGTGATTCGAGGCGGGGGAGTACTGGGACCAAAAACATTCAGTACTTC
>many|TRBV5-1|TRBJ2-5|TRBD1
CASSGDSQETQYF
TGCGCCAGCAGCGGGGACAGCCAAGAGACCCAGTACTTC
>many|TRBV6-5|TRBJ2-7|NA
CASSYFGSTYEQYF
TGTGCCAGCAGTTACTTTGGCAGTACCTACGAGCAGTACTTC
>many|TRBV5-1|TRBJ2-2|NA
CASSLGRANTGELFF
TGCGCCAGCAGCTTGGGCAGGGCGAACACCGGGGAGCTGTTTTTT
>many|TRBV6-2/TRBV6-3|TRBJ2-7|NA
CASSYIQPSYEQYF
TGTGCCAGCAGTTATATCCAGCCGTCATACGAGCAGTACTTC
>many|TRBV10-3|TRBJ1-4|NA
CAISETDGFNEKLFF
TGTGCCATCAGTGAAACGGACGGGTTTAATGAAAAACTGTTTTTT
>many|TRBV4-3|TRBJ1-4|NA
CASSQGEGLTNEKLFF
TGCGCCAGCAGCCAGGGCGAAGGACTGACAAATGAAAAACTGTTTTTT
>few|TRBV5-3|TRBJ2-2|NA
CARGRGLDSPTGELFF
TGTGCCAGGGGCCGGGGGCTGGACAGCCCCACCGGGGAGCTGTTTTTT
>many|TRBV29-1|TRBJ1-1|NA
CSVTNPGTEAFF
TGCAGCGTCACCAATCCGGGCACTGAAGCTTTCTTT